A single sample gave rise to the 8 T cell receptor beta chains below, sequenced in a study of cytomegalovirus exposure and HLA in healthy donors. PCR was performed using 60 Vbeta and 13 Jbeta primers. Sequencing used immunoSEQ multiplex PCR; TCRdb keeps in-frame clones, though not all of them. The data show under 150,000 clones, roughly 88% seen once. The sample was PBMCs. These receptors were collected from a boy aged 10-17 years in good health and CMV-seronegative.

The rearrangement joins TRBV7-9 to TRBJ2-5; 7 nucleotides match TRBD1. The DNA matches TRBJ2-7 better at its end, which makes the J call doubtful. Germline V lookup: CDR1 SEHNR, CDR2 FQNEAQ (reference sequence). There are 14 residues in the CDR3. The CDR3 here is CASSLTGKAYEQYF. The CDR3 DNA is TGTGCCAGCAGCTTGACAGGGAAGGCTTACGAGCAGTACTTC.

V and J are TRBV7-2 and TRBJ2-6; tentatively, D is TRBD1 (6 bases). CDR3 length equals 17 residues. Germline CDR1 SGHTA, CDR2 FQGNSA. The germline V and J ends were trimmed by 5 bases and 0 bases, with 14 bases remaining between them. The CDR3 coding sequence is TGTGCCAGCAGCCCCGACAGGTCCCGCTCTGGGGCCAACGTCCTGACTTTC. Amino acids: CASSPDRSRSGANVLTF.

The chain couples TRBV5-6 to TRBJ2-1, with TRBD1 matching 9 bases. The junction had 4 bases not matched to a gene; V was cut back by 4 bases and J by 2 bases. CDR1 is SGHDT and CDR2 is YYEEEE in the germline V gene. The CDR3 contains 15 residues. The CDR3 DNA follows: TGTGCCAGCAGCCGAGGACAGGGGCCCTACAATGAGCAGTTCTTC. The encoded protein is CASSRGQGPYNEQFF. The full variable domain, its missing parts supplied by reference TRBV5-6 and TRBJ2-1, is DAGVTQSPTHLIKTRGQQVTLRCSPKSGHDTVSWYQQALGQGPQFIFQYYEEEERQRGNFPDRFSGHQFPNYSSELNVNALLLGDSALYLCASSRGQGPYNEQFFGPGTRLTVL.

V and J are TRBV5-1 and TRBJ2-7; 7 bases align to TRBD2. The V and J ends lost 1 base and 4 bases, in that order; junction bases with no gene match: 11. From germline, CDR1 is SGHRS and CDR2 YFSETQ. This CDR3 is 16 amino acids long. The CDR3 DNA is TGCGCCAGCAGCTTGTTGAGTGGCGGGAGCCGTTACGAGCAGTACTTC. This codes for CASSLLSGGSRYEQYF. Variable domain in full (rest from reference TRBV5-1 and TRBJ2-7): KAGVTQTPRYLIKTRGQQVTLSCSPISGHRSVSWYQQTPGQGLQFLFEYFSETQRNKGNFPGRFSGRQFSNSRSEMNVSTLELGDSALYLCASSLLSGGSRYEQYFGPGTRLTVT.

This chain connects TRBV25-1 to TRBJ2-6, with D maybe TRBD2 (5 bases). CDR1 and CDR2 from the germline V gene are MGHDK and SYGVNS. The V and J ends lost 6 bases and 0 bases respectively, with 12 bases between them. The CDR3 consists of 16 residues. The CDR3 spells CASRNSVSSGANVLTF. CDR3 coding DNA: TGTGCCAGCAGAAATAGCGTAAGCTCTGGGGCCAACGTCCTGACTTTC.

The J gene is TRBJ2-5, the V gene TRBV11-2; TRBD2 agrees at 11 bases. The CDR3 is 16 amino acids. Germline CDR1 SGHAT, CDR2 FQNNGV. V lost 4 bases, J lost 4 bases, and 8 bases stayed unmatched. The CDR3 reads CASSSIRGTSGETQYF. As DNA, the CDR3 is TGTGCCAGCAGCTCTATTAGGGGGACTAGCGGAGAGACCCAGTACTTC. Variable domain in full (rest from reference TRBV11-2 and TRBJ2-5): EAGVAQSPRYKIIEKRQSVAFWCNPISGHATLYWYQQILGQGPKLLIQFQNNGVVDDSQLPKDRFSAERLKGVDSTLKIQPAKLEDSAVYLCASSSIRGTSGETQYFGPGTRLLVL.

On this clone: One end of the junction is discordant with germline, which a read error may explain. V gene TRBV5-4 combines with J gene TRBJ2-7; 9 positions match TRBD2. From germline, CDR1 is SGHNT and CDR2 YYREEE (reference sequence). The CDR3 totals 13 residues. The CDR3 DNA follows: TGTGCCAGCAGCTTTCGACTAGCGGCAGGCGTGGACTTC. This encodes CASSFRLAAGVDF.

The V gene is TRBV11-2, the J gene TRBJ1-3; 8 positions agree with TRBD1. The trim removed 4 bases at V and 4 bases at J, leaving 9 bases unmatched. CDR1 and CDR2 (germline): SGHAT, FQNNGV. CDR3 length: 16 amino acids. CDR3 residues: CASSSGQGKSGNTIYF. The CDR3 nucleotides read TGTGCCAGCAGCTCCGGACAGGGAAAATCAGGAAACACCATATATTTT. The entire variable domain, with the rest obtained from reference TRBV11-2 and TRBJ1-3, is as follows: EAGVAQSPRYKIIEKRQSVAFWCNPISGHATLYWYQQILGQGPKLLIQFQNNGVVDDSQLPKDRFSAERLKGVDSTLKIQPAKLEDSAVYLCASSSGQGKSGNTIYFGEGSWLTVV.